This record concerns one T cell receptor beta chain sequence. Germline V CDR1 and CDR2: SGHRS, YFSETQ. The CDR3 has 17 residues. V lost 4 bases to trimming and J lost 5 bases; unmatched junction nucleotides: 8. TCRdb re-called the 5' RACE reads with MiXCR, one entry per CDR3 protein. The sample comprises around 30,000 distinct CDR3 sequences, roughly 25% of which are singletons, and around 3.5% rests with the top ten. The sequence derives from a female donor with breast cancer. Sequences were obtained from naive CD4+ T cells sorted from a lymph node. The subset: naive CD4+ T cells, CD4+CD45RA+CD25-. The chain carries TRBV5-1 and TRBJ2-5, with 16 bases fitting TRBD2. The CDR3 DNA sequence: TGCGCCAGCAGCGTCGGGACTAGCGGGAGGGCCTATGAGACCCAGTACTTC. It yields the protein CASSVGTSGRAYETQYF.